This T cell receptor (beta chain) was identified in a study of T cells in Graves' hyperthyroidism and ophthalmopathy. Study-wide results and limits: The model foresaw ophthalmopathy a median around 6.4 months prior to onset. The majority of expanded thyroid clonotypes above 0.001 also appeared in blood. By a 13 V-J model, ophthalmopathy was set apart from stable hyperthyroidism.

A patient was excluded if there was uncontrolled infection, other autoimmune disease, pregnancy or lactation. The CDR3 spans 12 residues. Germline V gives CDR1 MNHNS, CDR2 SASEGT. V was shortened by 6 bases and J by 5 bases, with 10 bases between the two germline ends. This clonotype was observed many times. Its antigen is still unknown. Amplification yielded TCR beta CDR3 regions, with RNA transcripts as the source. The TCR CDR3 was amplified in a first-round RT-PCR using the HTBI primer set. From the multiplex PCR reads, TCRdb called clonotypes with MiXCR, one entry per CDR3 protein. The sample carries fewer than 900,000 distinct CDR3 sequences, roughly 15% recorded once.

What was sequenced was blood. The chain links TRBV6-1 to TRBJ2-5, with D possibly being TRBD1 or TRBD2 (5 bases each). This clonotype was sampled from a young man with Graves' hyperthyroidism. CDR3 amino acids: CASRTGRETQYF. The CDR3 DNA reads as TGTGCCAGCAGGACGGGACGGGAGACCCAGTACTTC.